This T cell receptor beta chain was sequenced for a study of T cells in Graves' hyperthyroidism and ophthalmopathy. RNA transcripts were the template for amplifying TCR beta CDR3 regions. HTBI primers drove first-round RT-PCR of the TCR CDR3. TCRdb fed the multiplex PCR reads into MiXCR, producing one record per CDR3 protein. The sample lists over 700,000 distinct CDR3 sequences, over 35% occurring once. Overall study findings and caveats: A 13 V-J model separated ophthalmopathy from stable hyperthyroidism.

A note on this clonotype: Its specificity is unknown.

Germline-derived CDR1 and CDR2 are MGHRA and YSYEKL. The CDR3 is 15 amino acids. V lost 2 bases, J lost 0 bases, and 11 bases lay in between. This rearrangement joins TRBV4-1 to TRBJ2-7; TRBD1 or TRBD2 may be the D gene (5 bases each). The source is a young man with Graves' hyperthyroidism. Sequencing used blood. The CDR3 spells CASSQTRDGSYEQYF. The DNA of the CDR3 is TGCGCCAGCAGCCAAACCCGGGACGGCTCCTACGAGCAGTACTTC.